These 4 T cell receptor beta chains came from one sample sequenced in a study of control samples from healthy donors and cancer patients. TCRdb's copy holds only in-frame clones and misses some; the assay was immunoSEQ multiplex PCR. Among around 200,000 clones, around 93% were seen once, and the ten largest hold almost 1.5%. Sequencing was performed on blood. The receptors derive from a man younger than 35 in good health.

The J gene is TRBJ2-3, the V gene TRBV19; the D gene is possibly TRBD2 (6 bases). The CDR3 has 15 residues. CDR1 and CDR2 (germline): LNHDA, SQIVND (reference sequence). The germline V and J ends were trimmed by 7 bases and 2 bases, with 16 bases remaining between them. CDR3 amino acids: CASTPGGASTDTQYF. The CDR3 DNA reads as TGTGCCAGTACCCCGGGCGGGGCATCCACAGATACGCAGTATTTT. The full variable domain, completed using reference TRBV19 and TRBJ2-3, is DGGITQSPKYLFRKEGQNVTLSCEQNLNHDAMYWYRQDPGQGLRLIYYSQIVNDFQKGDIAEGYSVSREKKESFPLTVTSAQKNPTAFYLCASTPGGASTDTQYFGPGTRLTVL.

The chain is built from TRBV7-3 and TRBJ2-2; 7 nucleotides match TRBD1. This CDR3 spans 16 amino acids. CDR1 SGHTA and CDR2 FQGTGA come from the germline V gene. The V gene end was trimmed by 5 bases and the J gene end by 1 base; junction bases not matched to a gene: 7. In nucleotides, the CDR3 is TGTGCCAGCAGCCCCCAGGGACAGTTGAACACCGGGGAGCTGTTTTTT. Amino acid sequence: CASSPQGQLNTGELFF.

This chain connects TRBV18 to TRBJ1-1; possibly TRBD1 for D (5 bases). CDR1 and CDR2 (germline): KGHSH, LQKENI. The CDR3 consists of 14 residues. V dropped 6 bases and J dropped 0 bases, with 11 bases sitting between them. DNA of the CDR3: TGTGCCAGCTCCTCGGGGGGAATGAACACTGAAGCTTTCTTT. It specifies CASSSGGMNTEAFF. Full variable domain (outside the CDR3, taken from reference TRBV18 and TRBJ1-1): NAGVMQNPRHLVRRRGQEARLRCSPMKGHSHVYWYRQLPEEGLKFMVYLQKENIIDESGMPKERFSAEFPKEGPSILRIQQVVRGDSAAYFCASSSGGMNTEAFFGQGTRLTVV.

This clone came up a few times. This specimen includes other DNA sequences encoding the same CDR3. V usage is TRBV5-1 and J usage is TRBJ2-2; 9 bases agree with TRBD2. V lost 7 bases to trimming and J lost 6 bases; unmatched junction nucleotides: 10. The CDR3 runs 15 residues. CDR1 and CDR2 from the germline V gene are SGHRS and YFSETQ. DNA for the CDR3: TGCGCCAGCGGCCTTCGGGCGGGGGGGCCCGGGGAGCTGTTTTTT. As protein: CASGLRAGGPGELFF. Variable domain in full (rest from reference TRBV5-1 and TRBJ2-2): KAGVTQTPRYLIKTRGQQVTLSCSPISGHRSVSWYQQTPGQGLQFLFEYFSETQRNKGNFPGRFSGRQFSNSRSEMNVSTLELGDSALYLCASGLRAGGPGELFFGEGSRLTVL.